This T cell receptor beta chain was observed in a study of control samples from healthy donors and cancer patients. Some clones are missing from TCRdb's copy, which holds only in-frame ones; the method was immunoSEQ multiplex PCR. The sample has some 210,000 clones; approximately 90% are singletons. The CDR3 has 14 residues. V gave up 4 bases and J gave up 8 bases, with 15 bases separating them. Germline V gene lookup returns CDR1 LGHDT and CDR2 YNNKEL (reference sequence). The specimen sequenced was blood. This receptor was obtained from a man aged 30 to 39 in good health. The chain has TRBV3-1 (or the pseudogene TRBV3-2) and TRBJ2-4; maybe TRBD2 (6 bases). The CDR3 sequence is CASSPTGEGDIQYF. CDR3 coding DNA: TGTGCCAGCAGCCCGACGGGGGAAGGGGACATTCAGTACTTC.